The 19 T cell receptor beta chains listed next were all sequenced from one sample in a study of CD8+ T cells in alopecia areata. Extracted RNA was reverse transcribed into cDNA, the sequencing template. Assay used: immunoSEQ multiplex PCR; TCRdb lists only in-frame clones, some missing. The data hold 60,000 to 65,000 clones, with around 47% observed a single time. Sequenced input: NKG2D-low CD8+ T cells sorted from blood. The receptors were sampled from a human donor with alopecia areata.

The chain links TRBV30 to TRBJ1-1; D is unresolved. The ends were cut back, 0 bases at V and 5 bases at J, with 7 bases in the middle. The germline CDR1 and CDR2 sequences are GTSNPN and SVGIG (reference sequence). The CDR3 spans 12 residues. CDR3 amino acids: CAWSVYQTEAFF. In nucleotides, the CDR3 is TGTGCCTGGAGTGTATATCAAACTGAAGCTTTCTTT. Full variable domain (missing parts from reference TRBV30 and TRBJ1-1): SQTIHQWPATLVQPVGSPLSLECTVEGTSNPNLYWYRQAAGRGLQLLFYSVGIGQISSEVPQNLSASRPQDRQFILSSKKLLLSDSGFYLCAWSVYQTEAFFGQGTRLTVV.

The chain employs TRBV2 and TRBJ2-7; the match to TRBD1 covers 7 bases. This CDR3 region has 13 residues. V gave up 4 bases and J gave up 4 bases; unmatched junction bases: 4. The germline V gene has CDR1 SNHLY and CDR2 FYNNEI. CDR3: CASSAGRGYEQYF. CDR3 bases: TGTGCCAGCAGTGCGGGCAGGGGGTACGAGCAGTACTTC.

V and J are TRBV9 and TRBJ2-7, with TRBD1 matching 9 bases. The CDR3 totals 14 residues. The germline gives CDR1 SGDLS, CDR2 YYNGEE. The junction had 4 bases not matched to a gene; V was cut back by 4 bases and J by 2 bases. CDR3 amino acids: CASSPGQGTYEQYF. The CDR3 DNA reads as TGTGCCAGCAGCCCAGGACAGGGGACCTACGAGCAGTACTTC.

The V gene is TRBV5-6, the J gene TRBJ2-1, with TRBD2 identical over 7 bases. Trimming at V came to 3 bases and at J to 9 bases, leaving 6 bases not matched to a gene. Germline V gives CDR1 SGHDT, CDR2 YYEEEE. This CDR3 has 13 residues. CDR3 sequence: CASSSGSGAEQFF. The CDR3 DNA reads TGTGCCAGCAGCTCGGGGAGCGGGGCTGAGCAGTTCTTC.

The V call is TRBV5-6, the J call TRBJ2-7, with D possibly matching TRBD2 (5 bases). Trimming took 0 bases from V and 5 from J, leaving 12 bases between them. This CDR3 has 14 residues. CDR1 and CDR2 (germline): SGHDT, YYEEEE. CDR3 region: CASSLGTSWHEQYF. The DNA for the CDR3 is TGTGCCAGCAGCTTGGGGACTTCGTGGCACGAGCAGTACTTC.

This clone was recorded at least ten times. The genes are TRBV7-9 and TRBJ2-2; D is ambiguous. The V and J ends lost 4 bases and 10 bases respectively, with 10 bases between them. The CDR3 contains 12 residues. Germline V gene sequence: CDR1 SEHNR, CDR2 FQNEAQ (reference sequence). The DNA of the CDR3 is TGTGCCAGCAGCTCCGTAGACCCGGAGCTGTTTTTT. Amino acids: CASSSVDPELFF.

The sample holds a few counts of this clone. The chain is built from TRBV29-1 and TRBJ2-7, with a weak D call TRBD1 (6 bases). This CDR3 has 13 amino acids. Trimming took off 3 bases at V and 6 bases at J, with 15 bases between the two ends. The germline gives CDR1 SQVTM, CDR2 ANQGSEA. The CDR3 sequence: CSVEWGQGGEQYF. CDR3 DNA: TGCAGCGTTGAGTGGGGGCAGGGTGGCGAGCAGTACTTC.

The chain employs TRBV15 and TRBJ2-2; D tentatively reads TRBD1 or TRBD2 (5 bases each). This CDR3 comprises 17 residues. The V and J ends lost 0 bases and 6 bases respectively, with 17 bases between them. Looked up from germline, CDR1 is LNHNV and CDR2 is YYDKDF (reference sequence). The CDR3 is CATSRELGLASPGELFF. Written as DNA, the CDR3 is TGTGCCACCAGCAGAGAATTGGGGCTAGCTTCGCCCGGGGAGCTGTTTTTT.

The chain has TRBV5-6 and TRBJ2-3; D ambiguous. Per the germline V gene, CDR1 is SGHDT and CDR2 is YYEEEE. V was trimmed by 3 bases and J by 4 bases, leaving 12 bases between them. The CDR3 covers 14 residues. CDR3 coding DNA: TGTGCCAGCAGCTCGGGCTTTGACGCAGATACGCAGTATTTT. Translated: CASSSGFDADTQYF. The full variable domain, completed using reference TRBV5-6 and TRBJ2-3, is DAGVTQSPTHLIKTRGQQVTLRCSPKSGHDTVSWYQQALGQGPQFIFQYYEEEERQRGNFPDRFSGHQFPNYSSELNVNALLLGDSALYLCASSSGFDADTQYFGPGTRLTVL.

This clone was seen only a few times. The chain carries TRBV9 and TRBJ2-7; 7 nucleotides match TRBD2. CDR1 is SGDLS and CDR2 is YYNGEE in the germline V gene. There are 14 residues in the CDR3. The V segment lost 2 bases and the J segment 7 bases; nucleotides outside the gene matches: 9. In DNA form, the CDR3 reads TGTGCCAGCAGCGTCGGCGGGGGAGGCGGGGAGCAGTACTTC. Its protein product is CASSVGGGGGEQYF.

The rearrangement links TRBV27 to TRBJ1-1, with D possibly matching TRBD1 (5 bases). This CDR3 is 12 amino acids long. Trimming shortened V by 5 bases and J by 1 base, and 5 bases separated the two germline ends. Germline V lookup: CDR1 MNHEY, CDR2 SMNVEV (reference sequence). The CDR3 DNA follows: TGTGCCAGCAGTACAGGGAACACTGAAGCTTTCTTT. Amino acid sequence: CASSTGNTEAFF.

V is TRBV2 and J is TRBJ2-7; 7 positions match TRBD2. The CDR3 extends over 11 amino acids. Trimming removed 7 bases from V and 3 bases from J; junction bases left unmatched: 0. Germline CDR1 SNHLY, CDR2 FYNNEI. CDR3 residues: CASTGGYEQYF. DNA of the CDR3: TGTGCCAGCACGGGGGGCTACGAGCAGTACTTC.

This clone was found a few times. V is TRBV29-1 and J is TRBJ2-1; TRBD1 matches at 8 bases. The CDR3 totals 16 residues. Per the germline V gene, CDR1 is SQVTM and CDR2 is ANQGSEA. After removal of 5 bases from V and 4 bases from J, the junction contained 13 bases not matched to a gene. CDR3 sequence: CSVQGADIAGYNEQFF. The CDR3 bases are TGCAGCGTTCAGGGGGCAGATATTGCGGGATACAATGAGCAGTTCTTC.

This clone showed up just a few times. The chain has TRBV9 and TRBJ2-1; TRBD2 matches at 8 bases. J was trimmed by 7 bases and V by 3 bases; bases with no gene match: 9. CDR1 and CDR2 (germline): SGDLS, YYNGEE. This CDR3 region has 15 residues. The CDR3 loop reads CASSGTPGRGNEQFF. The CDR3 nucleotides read TGTGCCAGCAGCGGCACCCCCGGGAGGGGGAATGAGCAGTTCTTC.

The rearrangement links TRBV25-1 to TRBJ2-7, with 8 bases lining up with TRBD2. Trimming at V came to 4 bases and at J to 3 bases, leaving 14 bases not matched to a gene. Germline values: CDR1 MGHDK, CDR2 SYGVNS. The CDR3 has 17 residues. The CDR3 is CASSAAGSAGDGYEQYF. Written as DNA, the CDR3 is TGTGCCAGCAGTGCGGCAGGATCAGCGGGAGACGGCTACGAGCAGTACTTC.

CDR3 nucleotide sequence: TGCAGCGCCAGAGTAGCGGGAGGCTCCTACGAGCAGTACTTC. Translation gives CSARVAGGSYEQYF. The chain has TRBV29-1 and TRBJ2-7, with 10 nucleotides matching TRBD2. The V gene end was trimmed by 7 bases and the J gene end by 0 bases; junction bases not matched to a gene: 6. The CDR3 runs 14 residues. CDR1 is SQVTM, CDR2 ANQGSEA, per germline.

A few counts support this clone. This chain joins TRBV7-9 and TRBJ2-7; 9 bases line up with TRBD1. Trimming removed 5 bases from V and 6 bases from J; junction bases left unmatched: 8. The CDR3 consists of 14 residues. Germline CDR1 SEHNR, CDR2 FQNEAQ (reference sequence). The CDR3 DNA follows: TGTGCCAGCAGCCAAGCCACAGGGGGCTTCGAGCAGTACTTC. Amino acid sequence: CASSQATGGFEQYF.

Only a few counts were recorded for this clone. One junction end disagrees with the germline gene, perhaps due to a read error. DNA for the CDR3: TGCAGCGTTGAAGATCGCAGGGCCGAGATCTTT. It specifies CSVEDRRAEIF. The genes are TRBV29-1 and TRBJ1-1; tentative D call: TRBD1 (5 bases). Germline V gene sequence: CDR1 SQVTM, CDR2 ANQGSEA. This CDR3 is 11 amino acids long. Combining the CDR3 with reference TRBV29-1 and TRBJ1-1 gives the whole variable domain SAVISQKPSRDICQRGTSLTIQCQVDSQVTMMFWYRQQPGQSLTLIATANQGSEATYESGFVIDKFPISRPNLTFSTLTVSNMSPEDSSIYLCSVEDRRAEIFGQGTRLTVV.

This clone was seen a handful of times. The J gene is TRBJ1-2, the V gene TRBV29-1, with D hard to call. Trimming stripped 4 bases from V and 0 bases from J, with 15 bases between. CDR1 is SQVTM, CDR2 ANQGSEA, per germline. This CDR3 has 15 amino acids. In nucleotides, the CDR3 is TGCAGCGTTGCCGGGCGGAAGACTGCTAACTATGGCTACACCTTC. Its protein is CSVAGRKTANYGYTF.